This TCR beta chain derives from a study of shared clonotypes between healthy human individuals. Study-level results: Sampling was confined to blood; repertoires within tissues likely differ. Rarefaction revealed incomplete sorted-subset sequencing despite large depth.

Template for every sorted-subset replicate PCR totaled around 210 ng DNA, 30,000 to 35,000 T cell genomes. Clones were read by immunoSEQ multiplex PCR, and TCRdb kept only the in-frame ones, dropping some. This table holds roughly 2.2 million clones, just over 90% found once. Turning to this clone: As yet, its antigen is unknown.

V was cut by 6 bases and J by 4 bases, with 15 bases left in between. From germline, CDR1 is SQVTM and CDR2 ANQGSEA. The CDR3 sequence is 13 residues long. Material: naive CD4+ T cells from PBMCs. Subset defined: CD45RA+ positively selected. The TCR originated in a man between 18 and 29 years old in good health. Some clones in this sample may be carry-over from other donors' samples. The chain links TRBV29-1 to TRBJ1-1; D perhaps matches TRBD1 (5 bases). In nucleotides, the CDR3 is TGCAGCGTGAACAGGCAAGTGGGCACTGAAGCTTTCTTT. Amino acid sequence: CSVNRQVGTEAFF.